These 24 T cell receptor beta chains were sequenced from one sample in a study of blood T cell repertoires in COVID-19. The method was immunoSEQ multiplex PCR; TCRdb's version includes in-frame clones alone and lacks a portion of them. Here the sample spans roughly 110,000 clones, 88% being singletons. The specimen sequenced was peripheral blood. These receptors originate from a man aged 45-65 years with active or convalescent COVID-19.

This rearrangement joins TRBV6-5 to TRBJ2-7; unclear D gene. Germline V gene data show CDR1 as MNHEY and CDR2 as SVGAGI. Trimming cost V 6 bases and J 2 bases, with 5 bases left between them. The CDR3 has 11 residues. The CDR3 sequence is CASRNTYEQYF. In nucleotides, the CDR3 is TGTGCCAGCAGAAACACCTACGAGCAGTACTTC.

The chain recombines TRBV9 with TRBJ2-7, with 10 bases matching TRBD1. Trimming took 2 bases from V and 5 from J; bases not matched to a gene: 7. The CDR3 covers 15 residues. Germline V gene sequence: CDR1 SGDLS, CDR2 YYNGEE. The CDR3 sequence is CASSVLGQGLDEQYF. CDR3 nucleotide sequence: TGTGCCAGCAGCGTGTTGGGACAGGGGCTCGACGAGCAGTACTTC.

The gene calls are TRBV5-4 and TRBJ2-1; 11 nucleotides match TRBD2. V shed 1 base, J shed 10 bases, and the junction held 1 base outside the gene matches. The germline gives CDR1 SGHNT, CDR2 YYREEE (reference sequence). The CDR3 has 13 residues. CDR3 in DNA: TGTGCCAGCAGCTTGACTAGCGGGAGAGAGCAGTTCTTC. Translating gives CASSLTSGREQFF.

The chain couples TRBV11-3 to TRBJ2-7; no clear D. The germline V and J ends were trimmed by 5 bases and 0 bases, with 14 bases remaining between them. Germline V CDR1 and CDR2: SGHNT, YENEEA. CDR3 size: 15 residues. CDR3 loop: CASSQYTGDSYEQYF. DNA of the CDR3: TGTGCCAGCAGCCAATACACCGGAGACTCCTACGAGCAGTACTTC.

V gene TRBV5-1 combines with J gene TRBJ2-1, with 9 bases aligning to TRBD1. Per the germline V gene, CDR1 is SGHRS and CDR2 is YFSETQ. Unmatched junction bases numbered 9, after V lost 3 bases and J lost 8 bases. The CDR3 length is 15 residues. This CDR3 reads CASSSLGQGKHEQFF. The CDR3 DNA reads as TGCGCCAGCAGCTCCCTGGGACAGGGCAAACATGAGCAGTTCTTC.

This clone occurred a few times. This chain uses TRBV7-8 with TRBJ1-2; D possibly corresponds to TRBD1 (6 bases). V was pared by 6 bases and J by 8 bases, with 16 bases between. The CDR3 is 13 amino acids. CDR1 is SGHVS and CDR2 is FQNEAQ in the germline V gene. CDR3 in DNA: TGTGCCAGCAGTAAACAGGGTGTTGCGGGCTACACCTTC. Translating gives CASSKQGVAGYTF. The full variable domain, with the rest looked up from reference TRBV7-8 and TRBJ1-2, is GAGVSQSPRYKVAKRGQDVALRCDPISGHVSLFWYQQALGQGPEFLTYFQNEAQLDKSGLPSDRFFAERPEGSVSTLKIQRTQQEDSAVYLCASSKQGVAGYTFGSGTRLTVV.

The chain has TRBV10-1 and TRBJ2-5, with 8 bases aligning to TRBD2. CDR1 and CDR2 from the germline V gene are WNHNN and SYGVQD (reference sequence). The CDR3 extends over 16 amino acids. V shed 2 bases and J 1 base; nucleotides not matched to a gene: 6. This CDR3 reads CASSERRGATQETQYF. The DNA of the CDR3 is TGCGCCAGCAGTGAGAGGCGGGGGGCGACCCAAGAGACCCAGTACTTC.

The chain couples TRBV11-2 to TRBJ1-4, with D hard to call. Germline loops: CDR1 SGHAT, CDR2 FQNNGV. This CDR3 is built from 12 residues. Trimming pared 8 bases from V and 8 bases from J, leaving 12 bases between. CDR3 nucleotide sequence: TGTGCCAGCGCTGGCCGCGGAGAAAAACTGTTTTTT. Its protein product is CASAGRGEKLFF.

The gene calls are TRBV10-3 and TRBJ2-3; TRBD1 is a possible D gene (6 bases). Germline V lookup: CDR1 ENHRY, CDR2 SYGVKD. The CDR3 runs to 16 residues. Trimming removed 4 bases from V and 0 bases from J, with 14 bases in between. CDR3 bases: TGTGCCATCAGTGGGTCTAGGACAGATAGCACAGATACGCAGTATTTT. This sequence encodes CAISGSRTDSTDTQYF.

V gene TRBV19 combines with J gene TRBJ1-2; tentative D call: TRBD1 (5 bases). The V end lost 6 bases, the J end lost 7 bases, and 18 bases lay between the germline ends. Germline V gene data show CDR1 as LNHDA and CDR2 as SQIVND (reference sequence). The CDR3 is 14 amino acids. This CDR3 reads CASSSQGATSGYTF. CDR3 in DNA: TGTGCCAGTAGCTCCCAGGGAGCGACTAGTGGCTACACCTTC.

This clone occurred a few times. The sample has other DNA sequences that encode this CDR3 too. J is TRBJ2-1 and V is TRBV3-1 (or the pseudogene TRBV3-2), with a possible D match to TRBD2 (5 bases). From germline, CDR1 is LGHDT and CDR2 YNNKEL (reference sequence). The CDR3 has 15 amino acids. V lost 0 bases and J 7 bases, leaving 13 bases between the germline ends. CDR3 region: CASSQDGGLWNEQFF. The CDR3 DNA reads TGTGCCAGCAGCCAAGATGGAGGTTTGTGGAATGAGCAGTTCTTC.

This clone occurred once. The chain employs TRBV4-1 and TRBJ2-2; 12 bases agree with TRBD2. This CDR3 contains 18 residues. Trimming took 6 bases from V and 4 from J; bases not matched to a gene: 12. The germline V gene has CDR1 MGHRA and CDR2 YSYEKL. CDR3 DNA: TGCGCCAGCAGGTCCCGACTAGCGGGAGCCGATGGCACCGGGGAGCTGTTTTTT. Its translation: CASRSRLAGADGTGELFF.

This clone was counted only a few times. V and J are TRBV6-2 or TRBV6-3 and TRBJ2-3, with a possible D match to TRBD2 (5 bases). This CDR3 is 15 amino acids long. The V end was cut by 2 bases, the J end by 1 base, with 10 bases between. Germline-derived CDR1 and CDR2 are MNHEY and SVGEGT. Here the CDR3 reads CASSYVGVGTDTQYF. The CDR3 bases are TGTGCCAGCAGTTACGTGGGAGTGGGCACAGATACGCAGTATTTT.

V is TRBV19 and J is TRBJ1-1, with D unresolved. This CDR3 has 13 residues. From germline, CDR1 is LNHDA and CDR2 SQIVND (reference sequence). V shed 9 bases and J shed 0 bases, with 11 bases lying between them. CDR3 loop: CASSQQMNTEAFF. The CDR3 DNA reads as TGTGCCAGCAGTCAACAGATGAACACTGAAGCTTTCTTT. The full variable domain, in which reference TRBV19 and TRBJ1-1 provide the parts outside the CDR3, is DGGITQSPKYLFRKEGQNVTLSCEQNLNHDAMYWYRQDPGQGLRLIYYSQIVNDFQKGDIAEGYSVSREKKESFPLTVTSAQKNPTAFYLCASSQQMNTEAFFGQGTRLTVV.

This chain's CDR3 is CAWGGGVNEQFF. The CDR3 nucleotides are TGTGCCTGGGGCGGAGGGGTCAATGAGCAGTTCTTC. The chain links TRBV30 to TRBJ2-1; tentatively, D is TRBD2 (6 bases). Trimming stripped 5 bases from V and 6 bases from J, with 11 bases between. The length of the CDR3 is 12 residues. From germline, CDR1 is GTSNPN and CDR2 SVGIG (reference sequence).

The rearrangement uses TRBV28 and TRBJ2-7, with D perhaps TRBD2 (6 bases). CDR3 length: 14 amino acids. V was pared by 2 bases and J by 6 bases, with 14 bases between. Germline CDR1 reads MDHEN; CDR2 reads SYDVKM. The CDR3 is CASSLLALEGEQYF. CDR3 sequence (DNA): TGTGCCAGCAGTTTACTAGCGTTGGAGGGCGAGCAGTACTTC.

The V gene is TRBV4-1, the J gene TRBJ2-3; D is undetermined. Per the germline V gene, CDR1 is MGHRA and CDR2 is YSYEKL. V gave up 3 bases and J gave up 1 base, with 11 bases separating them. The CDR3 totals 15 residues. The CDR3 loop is CASSQSPVGTDTQYF. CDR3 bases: TGCGCCAGCAGCCAGAGTCCTGTCGGCACAGATACGCAGTATTTT.

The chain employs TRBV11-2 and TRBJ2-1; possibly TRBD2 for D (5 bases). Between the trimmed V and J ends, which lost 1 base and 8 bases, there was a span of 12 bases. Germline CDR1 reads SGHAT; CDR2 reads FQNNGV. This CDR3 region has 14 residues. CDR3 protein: CASSLGLAWDEQFF. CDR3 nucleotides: TGTGCCAGCAGCTTAGGTCTAGCTTGGGATGAGCAGTTCTTC.

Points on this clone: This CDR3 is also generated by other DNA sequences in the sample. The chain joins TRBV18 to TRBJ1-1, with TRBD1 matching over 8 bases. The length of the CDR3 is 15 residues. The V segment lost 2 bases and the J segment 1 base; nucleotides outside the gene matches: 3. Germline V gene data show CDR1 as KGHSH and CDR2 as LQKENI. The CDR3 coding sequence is TGTGCCAGCTCACCATTAGGACAGGGGAACACTGAAGCTTTCTTT. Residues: CASSPLGQGNTEAFF. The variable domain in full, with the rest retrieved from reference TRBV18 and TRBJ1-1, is NAGVMQNPRHLVRRRGQEARLRCSPMKGHSHVYWYRQLPEEGLKFMVYLQKENIIDESGMPKERFSAEFPKEGPSILRIQQVVRGDSAAYFCASSPLGQGNTEAFFGQGTRLTVV.

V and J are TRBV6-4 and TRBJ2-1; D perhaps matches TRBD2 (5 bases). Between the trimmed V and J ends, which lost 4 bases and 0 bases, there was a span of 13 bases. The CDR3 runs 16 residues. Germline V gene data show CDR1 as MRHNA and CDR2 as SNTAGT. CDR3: CASSAEGSSSYNEQFF. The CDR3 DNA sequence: TGTGCCAGCAGTGCCGAGGGTTCGAGCTCCTACAATGAGCAGTTCTTC.

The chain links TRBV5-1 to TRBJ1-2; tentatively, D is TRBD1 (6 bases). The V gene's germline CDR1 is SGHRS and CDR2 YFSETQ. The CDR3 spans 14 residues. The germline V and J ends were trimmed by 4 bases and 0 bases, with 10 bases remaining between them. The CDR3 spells CASSATGTNYGYTF. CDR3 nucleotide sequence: TGCGCCAGCAGCGCGACAGGAACTAACTATGGCTACACCTTC.

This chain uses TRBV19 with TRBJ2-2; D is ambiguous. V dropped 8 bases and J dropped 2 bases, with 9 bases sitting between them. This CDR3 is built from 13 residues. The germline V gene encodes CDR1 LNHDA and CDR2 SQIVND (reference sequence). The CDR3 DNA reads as TGTGCCAGTCAGGCCCTTAACACCGGGGAGCTGTTTTTT. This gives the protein CASQALNTGELFF.

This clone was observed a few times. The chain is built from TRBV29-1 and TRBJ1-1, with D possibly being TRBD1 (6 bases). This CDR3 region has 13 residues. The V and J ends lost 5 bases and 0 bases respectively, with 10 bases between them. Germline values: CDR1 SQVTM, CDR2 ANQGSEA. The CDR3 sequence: CSVFQGLNTEAFF. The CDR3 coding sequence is TGCAGCGTTTTTCAGGGGTTGAACACTGAAGCTTTCTTT.

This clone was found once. The CDR3 nucleotides are TGTGCCAGCAGAAGGGGTCTTTTTGAAAAACTGTTTTTT. Translation gives CASRRGLFEKLFF. The chain combines TRBV12-3 or TRBV12-4 with TRBJ1-4; TRBD1 is a possible D gene (5 bases). The length of the CDR3 is 13 residues. V lost 6 bases and J lost 7, with 12 bases in between.